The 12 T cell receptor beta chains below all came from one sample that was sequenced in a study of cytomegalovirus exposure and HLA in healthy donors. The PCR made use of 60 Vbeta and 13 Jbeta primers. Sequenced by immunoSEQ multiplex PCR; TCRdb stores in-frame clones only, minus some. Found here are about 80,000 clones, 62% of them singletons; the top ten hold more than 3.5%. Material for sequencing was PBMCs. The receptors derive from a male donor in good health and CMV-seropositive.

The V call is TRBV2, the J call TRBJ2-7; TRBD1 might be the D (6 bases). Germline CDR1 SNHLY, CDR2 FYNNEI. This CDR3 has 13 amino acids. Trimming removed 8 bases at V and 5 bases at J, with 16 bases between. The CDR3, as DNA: TGTGCCAGCGGCCACAGGGAACTGCACGAGCAGTACTTC. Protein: CASGHRELHEQYF.

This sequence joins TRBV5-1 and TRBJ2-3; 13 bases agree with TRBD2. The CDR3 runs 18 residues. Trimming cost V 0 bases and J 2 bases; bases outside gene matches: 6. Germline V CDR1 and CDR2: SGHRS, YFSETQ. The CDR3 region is CASSLGLAGGALTDTQYF. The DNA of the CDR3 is TGCGCCAGCAGCTTGGGACTAGCGGGGGGAGCTCTCACAGATACGCAGTATTTT.

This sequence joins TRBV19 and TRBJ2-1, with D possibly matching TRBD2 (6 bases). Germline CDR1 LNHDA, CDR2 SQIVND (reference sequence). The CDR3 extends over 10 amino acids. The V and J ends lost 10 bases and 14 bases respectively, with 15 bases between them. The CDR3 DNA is TGTGCCATGAGCGGGCCCGGCAAGTTCTTC. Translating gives CAMSGPGKFF.

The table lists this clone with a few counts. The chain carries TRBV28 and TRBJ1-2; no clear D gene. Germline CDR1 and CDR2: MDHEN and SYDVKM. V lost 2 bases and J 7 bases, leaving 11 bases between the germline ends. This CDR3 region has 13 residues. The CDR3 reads CASSLIGGSGYTF. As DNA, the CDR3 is TGTGCCAGCAGTTTAATAGGAGGGAGTGGCTACACCTTC.

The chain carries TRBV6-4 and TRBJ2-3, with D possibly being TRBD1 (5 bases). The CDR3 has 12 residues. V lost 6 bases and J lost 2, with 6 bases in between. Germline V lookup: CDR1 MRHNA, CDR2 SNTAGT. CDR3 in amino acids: CASRGPTDTQYF. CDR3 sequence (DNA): TGTGCCAGCAGGGGGCCCACAGATACGCAGTATTTT.

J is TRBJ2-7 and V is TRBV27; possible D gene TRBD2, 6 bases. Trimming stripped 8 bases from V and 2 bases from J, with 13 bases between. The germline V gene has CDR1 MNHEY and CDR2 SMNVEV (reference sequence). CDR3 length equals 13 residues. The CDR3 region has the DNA TGTGCCAGCCGGGGGAGAGTGGCCTACGAGCAGTACTTC. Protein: CASRGRVAYEQYF.

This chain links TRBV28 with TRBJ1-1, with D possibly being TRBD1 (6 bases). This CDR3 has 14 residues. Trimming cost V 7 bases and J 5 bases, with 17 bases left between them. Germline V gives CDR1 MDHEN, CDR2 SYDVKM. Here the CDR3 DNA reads TGTGCCAGCACCTCAGGGGAGGGGCTAACTGAAGCTTTCTTT. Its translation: CASTSGEGLTEAFF.

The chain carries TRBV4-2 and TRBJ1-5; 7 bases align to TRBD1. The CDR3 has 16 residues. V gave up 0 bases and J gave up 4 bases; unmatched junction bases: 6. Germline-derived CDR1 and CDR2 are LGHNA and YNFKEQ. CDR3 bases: TGTGCCAGCAGCCAAGATCTGGAACAGGGGAATCAGCCCCAGCATTTT. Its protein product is CASSQDLEQGNQPQHF.

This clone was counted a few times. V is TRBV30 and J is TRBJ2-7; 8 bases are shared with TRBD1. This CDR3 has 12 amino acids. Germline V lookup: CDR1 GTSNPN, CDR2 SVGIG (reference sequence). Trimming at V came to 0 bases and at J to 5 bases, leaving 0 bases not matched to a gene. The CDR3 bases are TGTGCCTGGAGTGTACAGGGGGACGAGCAGTACTTC. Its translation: CAWSVQGDEQYF. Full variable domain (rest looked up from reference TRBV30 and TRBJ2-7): SQTIHQWPATLVQPVGSPLSLECTVEGTSNPNLYWYRQAAGRGLQLLFYSVGIGQISSEVPQNLSASRPQDRQFILSSKKLLLSDSGFYLCAWSVQGDEQYFGPGTRLTVT.

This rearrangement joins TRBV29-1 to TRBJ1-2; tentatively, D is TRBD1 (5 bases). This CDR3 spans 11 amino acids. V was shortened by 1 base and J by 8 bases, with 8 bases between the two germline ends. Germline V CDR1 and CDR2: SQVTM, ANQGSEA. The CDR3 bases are TGCAGCGTTGAAGCCGGGGGGGGCTACACCTTC. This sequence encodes CSVEAGGGYTF.

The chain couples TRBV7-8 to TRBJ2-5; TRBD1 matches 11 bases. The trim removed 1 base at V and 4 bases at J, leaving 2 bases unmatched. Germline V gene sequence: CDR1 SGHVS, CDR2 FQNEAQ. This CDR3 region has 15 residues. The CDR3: CASSLEGTGGETQYF. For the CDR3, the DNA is TGTGCCAGCAGCTTAGAGGGGACAGGGGGAGAGACCCAGTACTTC.

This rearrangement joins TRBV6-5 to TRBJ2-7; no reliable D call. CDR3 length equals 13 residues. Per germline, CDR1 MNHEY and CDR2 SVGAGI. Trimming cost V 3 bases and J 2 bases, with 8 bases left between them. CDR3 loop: CASSYSRTYEQYF. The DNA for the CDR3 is TGTGCCAGCAGTTATAGTAGAACCTACGAGCAGTACTTC.